This TCR beta chain stems from a study of OX40 agonist ivuxolimab in advanced cancers. Study background: It was permissible to have had prior anti-PD-1, anti-PD-L1 or anti-CTLA-4 therapy, and less than 45% had some. Partial responses occurred in Three dose-escalation patients, one with hepatocellular carcinoma and two with cutaneous melanoma.

The sampling schedule covered blood at baseline, cycle 4 day 1, and cycle 7 day 1. General observations from the study: The antigen specificity of the peripheral T cells (those that were expanded) was not determined.

A word on this clone: Its antigen is as yet unknown.

There are 11 residues in the CDR3. Germline loops: CDR1 MNHEY, CDR2 SVGAGI. Trimming pared 6 bases from V and 9 bases from J, leaving 11 bases between. Using immunoSEQ multiplex PCR, the repertoire was profiled, and TCRdb retains in-frame clones only, with some absent. The table records about 81,000 clones, about 88% of them present only once. The material was CD4+ or CD8+ T cells sorted from blood, obtained in a trial of the OX40 agonist ivuxolimab. This sequence joins TRBV6-5 and TRBJ2-5; D call uncertain. The clonotype comes from an adult with an advanced solid tumor such as melanoma, head and neck, liver or kidney cancer. The CDR3 bases are TGTGCCAGCAGCCTCGGTTGGTCCCAGTACTTC. It translates to CASSLGWSQYF.